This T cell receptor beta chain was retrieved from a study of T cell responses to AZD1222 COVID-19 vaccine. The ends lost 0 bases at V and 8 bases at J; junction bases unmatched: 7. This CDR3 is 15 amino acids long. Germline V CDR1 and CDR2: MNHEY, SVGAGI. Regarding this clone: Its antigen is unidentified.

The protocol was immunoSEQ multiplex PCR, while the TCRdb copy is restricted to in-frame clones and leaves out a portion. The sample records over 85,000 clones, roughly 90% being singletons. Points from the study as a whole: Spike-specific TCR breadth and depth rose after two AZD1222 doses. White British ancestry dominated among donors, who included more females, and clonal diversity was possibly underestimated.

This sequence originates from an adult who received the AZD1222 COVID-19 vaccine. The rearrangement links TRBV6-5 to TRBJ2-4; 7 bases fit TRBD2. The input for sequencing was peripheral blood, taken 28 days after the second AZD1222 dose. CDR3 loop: CASSYSGGSNYIQYF. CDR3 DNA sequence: TGTGCCAGCAGTTACTCGGGCGGGAGTAACTACATTCAGTACTTC.